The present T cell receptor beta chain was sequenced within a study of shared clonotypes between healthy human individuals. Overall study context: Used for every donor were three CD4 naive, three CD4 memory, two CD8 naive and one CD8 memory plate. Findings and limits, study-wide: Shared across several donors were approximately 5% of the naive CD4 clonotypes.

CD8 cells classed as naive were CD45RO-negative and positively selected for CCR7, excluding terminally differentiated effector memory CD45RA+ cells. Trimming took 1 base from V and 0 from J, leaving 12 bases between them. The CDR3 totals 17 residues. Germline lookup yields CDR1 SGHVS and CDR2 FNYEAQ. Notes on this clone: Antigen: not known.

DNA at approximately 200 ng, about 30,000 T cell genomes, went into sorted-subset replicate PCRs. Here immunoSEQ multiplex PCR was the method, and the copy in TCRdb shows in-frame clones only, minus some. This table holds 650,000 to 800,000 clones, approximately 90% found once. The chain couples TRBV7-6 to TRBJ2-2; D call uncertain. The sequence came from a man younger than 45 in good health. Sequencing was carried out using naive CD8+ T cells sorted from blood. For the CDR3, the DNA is TGTGCCAGCAGCTTAGAGGTGGACGGAGCGAACACCGGGGAGCTGTTTTTT. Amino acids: CASSLEVDGANTGELFF.